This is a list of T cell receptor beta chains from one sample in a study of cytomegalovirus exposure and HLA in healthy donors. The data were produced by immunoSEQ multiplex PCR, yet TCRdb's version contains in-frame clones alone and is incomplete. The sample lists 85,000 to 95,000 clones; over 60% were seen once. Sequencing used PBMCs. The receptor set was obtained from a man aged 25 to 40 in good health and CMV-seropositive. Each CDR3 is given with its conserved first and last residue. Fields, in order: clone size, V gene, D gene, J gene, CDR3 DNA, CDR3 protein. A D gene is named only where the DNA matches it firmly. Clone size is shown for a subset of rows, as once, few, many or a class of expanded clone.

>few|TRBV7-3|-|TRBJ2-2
TGTGCCAGCAGCTCCCGGGGATCTTTTAACACCGGGGAGCTGTTTTTT
CASSSRGSFNTGELFF
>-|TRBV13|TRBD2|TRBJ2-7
TGTGCCAGCAGCTTTGGGGCTAGCGGAAATTCCGACGAGCAGTACTTC
CASSFGASGNSDEQYF
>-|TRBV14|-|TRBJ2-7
TGTGCCAGCAGCCAACCAGTCTTCTACGAGCAGTACTTC
CASSQPVFYEQYF
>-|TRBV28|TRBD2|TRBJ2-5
TGTGCCAGCAGTTCCGGACTAGCTGGAGAGACCCAGTACTTC
CASSSGLAGETQYF
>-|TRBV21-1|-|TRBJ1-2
TGTGCCAGCAGCAAAGAAGTGGCAGGGGGTGGTGGCTACACCTTC
CASSKEVAGGGGYTF
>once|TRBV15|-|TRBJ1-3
TGTGCCACCAGCAGAGATAATACAGGGGGAAACACCATATATTTT
CATSRDNTGGNTIYF
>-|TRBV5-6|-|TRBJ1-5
TGTGCCAGCAGCCCCAGGGCAGGTCAGCCCCAGCATTTT
CASSPRAGQPQHF
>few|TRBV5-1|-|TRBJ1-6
TGCGCCAGCAGCTTGGAGGCCAGGGGAAAGGTCAATTCACCCCTCCACTTT
CASSLEARGKVNSPLHF
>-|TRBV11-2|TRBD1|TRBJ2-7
TGTGCCAGCAGGCTAATACAGGGGGCATACGAGCAGTACTTC
CASRLIQGAYEQYF
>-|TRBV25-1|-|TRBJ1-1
TGTGCCAGCAGTGAACGGACTCCTATGAACACTGAAGCTTTCTTT
CASSERTPMNTEAFF
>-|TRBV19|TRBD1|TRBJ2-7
TGTGCCAGTAGTACCCAAGGACAGGGGCTGCCCTACGAGCAGTACTTC
CASSTQGQGLPYEQYF
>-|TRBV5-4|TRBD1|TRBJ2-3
TGTGCCAGCAGCTTCAACAGGGGGGGCACAGATACGCAGTATTTT
CASSFNRGGTDTQYF
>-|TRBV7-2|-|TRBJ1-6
TGTGCCAGCAGCCCAAGGGCGCGGGCCACTGGACCCTATAATTCACCCCTCCACTTT
CASSPRARATGPYNSPLHF
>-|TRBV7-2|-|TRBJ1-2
TGTGCCAGCAGCTTAGTGTTAGGGAGCCAGGCCTATGGCTACACCTTC
CASSLVLGSQAYGYTF
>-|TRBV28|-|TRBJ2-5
TGTGCCAGCAGTTTACGACAGCTCCAAGAGACCCAGTACTTC
CASSLRQLQETQYF
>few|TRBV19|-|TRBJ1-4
TGTGCCAGTAGTGGAGGGGTGACTAATGAAAAACTGTTTTTT
CASSGGVTNEKLFF
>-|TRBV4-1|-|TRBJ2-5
TGCGCCAGCAGCCAAGAGGGTCCTAGACCTGAAGAGACCCAGTACTTC
CASSQEGPRPEETQYF
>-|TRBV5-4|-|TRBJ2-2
TGTGCCAGCAGCTTGGAGGGGTCTGCTAACACCGGGGAGCTGTTTTTT
CASSLEGSANTGELFF
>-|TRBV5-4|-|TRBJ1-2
TGTGCCAGCAGCGGGGAGGCTGGCTACACCTTC
CASSGEAGYTF
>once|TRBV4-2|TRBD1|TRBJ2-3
TGTGCCAGCAGCCTAGAGCAAGGGGGCTTCACAGATACGCAGTATTTT
CASSLEQGGFTDTQYF
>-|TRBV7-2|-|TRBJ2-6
TGTGCCAGCAGCTTAGCTGGGCCTGGGGCCAACGTCCTGACTTTC
CASSLAGPGANVLTF
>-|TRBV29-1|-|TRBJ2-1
TGCAGCGTTGAAGGCGGTGCCGTATACAATGAGCAGTTCTTC
CSVEGGAVYNEQFF
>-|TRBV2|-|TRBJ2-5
TGTGCCAGCAGCCCCGGTCCCGAAGAGACCCAGTACTTC
CASSPGPEETQYF
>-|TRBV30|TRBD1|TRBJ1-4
TGTGCCGCCCCCGGGACAGGAAGTGAAAAACTGTTTTTT
CAAPGTGSEKLFF
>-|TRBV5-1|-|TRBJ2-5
TGCGCCAGCAGCTTGGGACAGCAAGAGACCCAGTACTTC
CASSLGQQETQYF
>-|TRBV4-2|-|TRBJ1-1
TGTGCCAGCAGCCAAGATCAGATCCGAAGCACTGAAGCTTTCTTT
CASSQDQIRSTEAFF
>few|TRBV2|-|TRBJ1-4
TGTGCCAGCAGTGACAGGGTTTGGGAAAAACTGTTTTTT
CASSDRVWEKLFF
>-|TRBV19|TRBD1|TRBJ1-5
TGTGCCAGTAGGGTCAGGACAGGGATCAATCAGCCCCAGCATTTT
CASRVRTGINQPQHF
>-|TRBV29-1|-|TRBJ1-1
TGCAGCGTTGAAGAGCAGGGGCCTGAAGCTTTCTTT
CSVEEQGPEAFF
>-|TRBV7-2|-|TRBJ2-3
TGTGCCAGCAGCTTAGGCTATCCCACAGATACGCAGTATTTT
CASSLGYPTDTQYF
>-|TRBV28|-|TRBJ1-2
TGTGCCAGCAGTTTACAATCGGGGGGATACTATGGCTACACCTTC
CASSLQSGGYYGYTF
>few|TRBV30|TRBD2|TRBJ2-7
TGTGCCTGGAGTGTAACCCAGCGGGATGCGCAGTACTTC
CAWSVTQRDAQYF
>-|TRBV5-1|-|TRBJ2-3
TGCGCCAGCAGCTTAGGAGGGACAGCCGGCGATACGCAGTATTTT
CASSLGGTAGDTQYF
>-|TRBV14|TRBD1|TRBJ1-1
TGTGCCAGCAGCCAAGATTGGGGACAGGTGAACACTGAAGCTTTCTTT
CASSQDWGQVNTEAFF
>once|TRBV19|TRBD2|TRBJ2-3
TGTGCCAGTAGTATAGTTCCACTAGCGGGCGGCACAGATACGCAGTATTTT
CASSIVPLAGGTDTQYF
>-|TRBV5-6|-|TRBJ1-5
TGTGCCAGCAGCTTGGCAGGGAATCAGCCCCAGCATTTT
CASSLAGNQPQHF
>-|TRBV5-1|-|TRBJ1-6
TGCGCCAGCAGCGCGGAACCGAGTAATTCACCCCTCCACTTT
CASSAEPSNSPLHF
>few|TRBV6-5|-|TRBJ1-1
TGTGCCAGCAGTCCCAGGGATTTAAGGACTGAAGCTTTCTTT
CASSPRDLRTEAFF
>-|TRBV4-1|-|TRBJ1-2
TGCGCCAGCAGCCAAGCTTCTACAGGGATGCAAAGAGGCTACACCTTC
CASSQASTGMQRGYTF
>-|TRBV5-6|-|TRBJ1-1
TGTGCCAGCAGCTCCCGTCCCGTAGAGAGCACTGAAGCTTTCTTT
CASSSRPVESTEAFF
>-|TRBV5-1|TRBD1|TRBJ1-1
TGCGCCAGCAGCTCCCGGACAGGATTTGAAGCTTTCTTT
CASSSRTGFEAFF
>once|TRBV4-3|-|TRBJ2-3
TGCGCCAGCAGCCAGGTGGCTAGCTACACTAGCACAGATACGCAGTATTTT
CASSQVASYTSTDTQYF
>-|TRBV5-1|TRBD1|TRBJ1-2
TGCGCCAGCAGCTCAGACAGGGGACATGGCTACACCTTC
CASSSDRGHGYTF
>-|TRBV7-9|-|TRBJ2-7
TGTGCCAGCAGCTTACCCAGGGGCTACGAGCAGTACTTC
CASSLPRGYEQYF
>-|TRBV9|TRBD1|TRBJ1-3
TGTGCCAGCAGCGTAGGAGGGACAGGGGGACACTCTGGAAACACCATATATTTT
CASSVGGTGGHSGNTIYF
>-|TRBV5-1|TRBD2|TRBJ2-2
TGCGCCAGCAGCCAAGGGACTAGCGGGAGAAGAGCGAACACCGGGGAGCTGTTTTTT
CASSQGTSGRRANTGELFF
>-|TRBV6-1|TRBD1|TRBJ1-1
TGTGCCAGCAGTGACCAGACAGGGCAACAAACTTTCTTT
CASSDQTGQQTFF
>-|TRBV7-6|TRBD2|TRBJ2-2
TGTGCCAGCAGCCTGATACCGGGACTAGCGCCCGGGGAGCTGTTTTTT
CASSLIPGLAPGELFF
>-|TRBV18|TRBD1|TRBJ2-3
TGTGCCAGCTCGCAGGTATTAGGACAGGGCACAAATACGCAGTATTTT
CASSQVLGQGTNTQYF
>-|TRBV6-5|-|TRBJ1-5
TGTGCCAGCAGTTACTCATCAGGGGATGGTCAGCCCCAGCATTTT
CASSYSSGDGQPQHF
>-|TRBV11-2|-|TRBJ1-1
TGTGCCAGCAGCTTAGTGTTTAGGAGGCAAGAGCCCACTGAAGCTTTCTTT
CASSLVFRRQEPTEAFF
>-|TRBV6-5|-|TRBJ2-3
TGTGCCAGCAGTTACCGCTTCGGGGATACGCAGTATTTT
CASSYRFGDTQYF
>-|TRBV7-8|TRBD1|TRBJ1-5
TGTGCCAGCAGCTCAAACAGGGGTAATCAGCCCCAGCATTTT
CASSSNRGNQPQHF
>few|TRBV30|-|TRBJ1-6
TGTGCCTGGAAAGGAAGGGGCCACTATAATTCACCCCTCCACTTT
CAWKGRGHYNSPLHF
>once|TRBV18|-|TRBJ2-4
TGTGCCAGCTCACCTCCCACTGTGGGCTCCCTAGCCAAAAACATTCAGTACTTC
CASSPPTVGSLAKNIQYF
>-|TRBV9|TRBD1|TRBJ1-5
TGTGCCAGCTCCCCCGGGACAGGGGAGCCCCAGCATTTT
CASSPGTGEPQHF
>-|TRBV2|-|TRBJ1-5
TGTGCCAGCAGTCCTTCGACAAACCAGCCCCAGCATTTT
CASSPSTNQPQHF
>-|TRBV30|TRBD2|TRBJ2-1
TGTGCCTGGAGTGTTGGTAGCGGGGCGTACAATGAGCAGTTCTTC
CAWSVGSGAYNEQFF
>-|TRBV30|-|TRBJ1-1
TGTGCCTGGACCCTCGACACTGAAGCTTTCTTT
CAWTLDTEAFF